Listed below are T cell receptor beta chains from one sample, sequenced in a study of T cell responses to AZD1222 COVID-19 vaccine. TCRdb's table, derived via immunoSEQ multiplex PCR, lists solely in-frame clones and lacks some. Of tens of thousands of clones listed, 75% to 85% were seen once; the top ten hold around 20%. The material was peripheral blood, obtained on day 0 of AZD1222 vaccination. The source of these receptors is an adult in good health. Both conserved end residues are part of each CDR3. The order of the fields is V gene, clone size, D gene, J gene, CDR3 protein, CDR3 DNA. The D gene is left open where the match is weak. Only part of the rows carry a size: once, few, many, or a class if the clone is expanded.

TRBV19	few	.	TRBJ1-5	CASSRGNYGNQPQHF	TGTGCCAGTAGTAGGGGGAACTACGGCAATCAGCCCCAGCATTTT
TRBV21-1	.	.	TRBJ2-7	CASSSYWRSEQYF	TGTGCCAGCAGCTCTTATTGGCGATCCGAGCAGTACTTC
TRBV3-1/TRBV3-2	.	.	TRBJ2-2	CASSQAALGANTGELFF	TGTGCCAGCAGCCAAGCCGCCTTGGGGGCCAATACCGGGGAGCTGTTTTTT
TRBV18	.	TRBD2	TRBJ2-3	CASSPPALAGGTDTQYF	TGTGCCAGCTCACCACCGGCACTAGCGGGAGGCACAGATACGCAGTATTTT
TRBV18	few	TRBD2	TRBJ2-3	CASAEPSGSPDTQYF	TGTGCCAGCGCGGAACCTAGCGGGAGTCCAGATACGCAGTATTTT
TRBV11-3	.	.	TRBJ2-1	CASSLDRGREQFF	TGTGCCAGCAGCTTAGATCGGGGCAGGGAGCAGTTCTTC
TRBV28	once	.	TRBJ1-2	CATDATGYTF	TGTGCCACCGATGCTACTGGCTACACCTTC
TRBV18	few	.	TRBJ1-5	CASSPGQALGAQHF	TGTGCCAGCTCACCGGGCCAGGCCCTAGGGGCCCAGCATTTT
TRBV28	.	.	TRBJ1-3	CASSQATDGNTIYF	TGTGCCAGCAGTCAGGCCACCGACGGAAACACCATATATTTT
TRBV3-1/TRBV3-2	.	.	TRBJ2-3	CASSPRAPGDTQYF	TGTGCCAGCAGCCCCAGGGCCCCAGGTGATACGCAGTATTTT
TRBV6-1	.	TRBD2	TRBJ2-7	CASSAAGTLYEQYF	TGTGCCAGCAGTGCAGCGGGAACTCTCTACGAGCAGTACTTC
TRBV7-6	.	.	TRBJ1-1	CASSFDTNTEAFF	TGTGCCAGCAGCTTCGACACAAACACTGAAGCTTTCTTT
TRBV12-3/TRBV12-4	.	TRBD2	TRBJ2-1	CASVGGGNEQFF	TGTGCCAGCGTTGGGGGGGGAAATGAGCAGTTCTTC
TRBV18	once	.	TRBJ2-3	CASSSAEGTDTQYF	TGTGCCAGCTCTTCAGCGGAGGGCACAGATACGCAGTATTTT
TRBV19	.	.	TRBJ1-1	CASSTTEPNTEAFF	TGTGCCAGTAGTACGACAGAACCGAACACTGAAGCTTTCTTT
TRBV6-5	.	.	TRBJ2-7	CASNGQTTYEQYF	TGTGCCAGCAACGGACAGACTACCTACGAGCAGTACTTC
TRBV7-9	.	TRBD1	TRBJ1-1	CASSQRDRENTEAFF	TGTGCCAGCAGCCAACGGGACAGAGAGAACACTGAAGCTTTCTTT
TRBV7-3	.	.	TRBJ2-3	CASTKGQSSTDTQYF	TGTGCCAGCACCAAAGGGCAATCTAGCACAGATACGCAGTATTTT
TRBV11-2	once	.	TRBJ2-3	CASSLEGYTTDTQYF	TGTGCCAGCAGCTTAGAGGGCTATACCACAGATACGCAGTATTTT
TRBV5-1	.	.	TRBJ1-1	CASSLGTEAFF	TGCGCCAGCAGCTTGGGCACTGAAGCTTTCTTT
TRBV7-7	.	.	TRBJ2-3	CASSLSKDLTDTQYF	TGTGCCAGCAGCCTCTCTAAGGACCTGACAGATACGCAGTATTTT
TRBV5-1	once	.	TRBJ2-6	CASSPQVGTGANVLTF	TGCGCCAGCAGCCCCCAAGTGGGAACTGGGGCCAACGTCCTGACTTTC
TRBV5-4	.	.	TRBJ1-1	CASSQDSAEAFF	TGTGCCAGCAGCCAAGACAGTGCTGAAGCTTTCTTT
TRBV13	.	TRBD2	TRBJ2-1	CASRSRLAGDEQFF	TGTGCCAGCAGATCTCGACTAGCGGGAGATGAGCAGTTCTTC
TRBV4-1	once	.	TRBJ2-1	CASSQGGARAYNEQFF	TGCGCCAGCAGCCAAGGGGGCGCCAGAGCCTACAATGAGCAGTTCTTC
TRBV5-1	.	.	TRBJ1-6	CASSLEGISPLHF	TGCGCCAGCAGCTTGGAAGGGATCTCACCCCTCCACTTT
TRBV7-2	.	.	TRBJ2-3	CASSLAGITDTQYF	TGTGCCAGCAGCTTAGCCGGGATCACAGATACGCAGTATTTT
TRBV7-9	.	.	TRBJ2-3	CASSFGTTDTQYF	TGTGCCAGCAGCTTCGGTACCACAGATACGCAGTATTTT
TRBV7-2	.	TRBD1	TRBJ1-2	CASSSGTAVYGYTF	TGTGCCAGCAGCTCCGGGACAGCAGTATATGGCTACACCTTC
TRBV5-6	.	TRBD1	TRBJ2-3	CASSHRQGLGTQYF	TGTGCCAGCAGCCACCGACAGGGTTTGGGTACGCAGTATTTT
TRBV11-3	.	TRBD2	TRBJ2-3	CASSFREADTQYF	TGTGCCAGCAGCTTCCGGGAGGCTGATACGCAGTATTTT
TRBV11-2	few	TRBD1	TRBJ1-2	CASSPGQDYGYTF	TGTGCCAGCAGCCCGGGACAGGATTATGGCTACACCTTC
TRBV6-2/TRBV6-3	medium-sized	.	TRBJ2-2	CASSSGDRNTGELFF	TGTGCCAGCAGTTCCGGCGACAGGAACACCGGGGAGCTGTTTTTT
TRBV11-3	.	.	TRBJ1-2	CASSLEGRENNYGYTF	TGTGCCAGCAGCTTAGAGGGCAGGGAAAACAACTATGGCTACACCTTC
TRBV18	.	.	TRBJ1-2	CASSPSTFAGYTF	TGTGCCAGCTCACCGAGTACTTTCGCTGGCTACACCTTC
TRBV27	.	.	TRBJ2-4	CASSLSWHLSKNIQYF	TGTGCCAGCAGTTTATCTTGGCATTTATCCAAAAACATTCAGTACTTC
TRBV28	.	.	TRBJ1-2	CASSKVLVQEGHGYTF	TGTGCCAGCAGCAAAGTTTTGGTCCAGGAGGGGCATGGCTACACCTTC
TRBV3-1/TRBV3-2	.	.	TRBJ1-1	CASRRDGGVTFF	TGTGCCAGCAGACGGGACGGTGGGGTAACTTTCTTT
TRBV5-1	.	TRBD1	TRBJ1-5	CASSTGEWNQPQHF	TGCGCCAGCAGCACAGGGGAGTGGAATCAGCCCCAGCATTTT
TRBV24-1	.	.	TRBJ1-2	CATRDSRPPNYGYTF	TGTGCCACCAGGGATAGCAGACCTCCTAACTATGGCTACACCTTC
TRBV4-2	.	.	TRBJ2-1	CASSQGSPYNEQFF	TGTGCCAGCAGCCAGGGGTCCCCCTACAATGAGCAGTTCTTC
TRBV6-1	.	.	TRBJ1-2	CASSEVGTRGYTF	TGTGCCAGCAGTGAAGTGGGTACACGAGGCTACACCTTC
TRBV10-3	.	.	TRBJ2-5	CATKPGSLQETQYF	TGTGCCACTAAGCCGGGAAGCCTACAAGAGACCCAGTACTTC
TRBV5-1	.	.	TRBJ2-3	CASSDTGYTDTQYF	TGCGCCAGCAGCGATACAGGTTACACAGATACGCAGTATTTT
TRBV6-2/TRBV6-3	.	.	TRBJ2-3	CASSSYGVASTRGDTQYF	TGTGCCAGCAGTTCCTACGGGGTAGCCTCCACCCGGGGAGATACGCAGTATTTT
TRBV5-4	.	.	TRBJ2-5	CASSLAAGNPQETQYF	TGTGCCAGCAGCTTGGCTGCGGGGAATCCTCAAGAGACCCAGTACTTC
TRBV5-1	.	TRBD2	TRBJ2-7	CASSLAWTSATYEQYF	TGCGCCAGCAGCTTGGCCTGGACTAGCGCTACCTACGAGCAGTACTTC
TRBV7-8	.	.	TRBJ1-2	CASSPSRQPLTGGYTF	TGTGCCAGCAGCCCATCGAGGCAGCCCCTTACTGGAGGCTACACCTTC
TRBV5-4	.	.	TRBJ2-7	CASSLGGYSEQYF	TGTGCCAGCAGCTTGGGGGGGTACAGCGAGCAGTACTTC
TRBV28	.	.	TRBJ2-1	CASSLSLGLGSYNEQFF	TGTGCCAGCAGCCTGAGTCTTGGTTTGGGGTCCTACAATGAGCAGTTCTTC
TRBV6-2/TRBV6-3	.	.	TRBJ1-1	CASSPGQTVWNTEAFF	TGTGCCAGCAGTCCCGGACAGACGGTTTGGAACACTGAAGCTTTCTTT
TRBV21-1	.	.	TRBJ1-5	CASSFPKGWSQPQHF	TGTGCCAGCAGCTTCCCTAAAGGGTGGAGTCAGCCCCAGCATTTT
TRBV7-7	.	TRBD1	TRBJ1-4	CASSPGQGFEKLFF	TGTGCCAGCAGCCCAGGACAGGGGTTCGAAAAACTGTTTTTT